These 2 T cell receptor beta chains share one sample of origin, sequenced in a study of cytomegalovirus exposure and HLA in healthy donors. Both 60 Vbeta primers and 13 Jbeta primers went into the PCR. Profiled with immunoSEQ multiplex PCR; TCRdb holds only in-frame clones, not every one. This sample has approximately 51,000 clones, with under 75% found just once. The sample comprised PBMCs. These TCRs come from a man aged 25-40 years in good health and CMV-seronegative.

V usage is TRBV27 and J usage is TRBJ2-7; D not resolved. V was trimmed by 2 bases and J by 3 bases, leaving 2 bases between them. From germline, CDR1 is MNHEY and CDR2 SMNVEV (reference sequence). The CDR3 totals 11 residues. The CDR3 is CASSLLYEQYF. In DNA, the CDR3 is TGTGCCAGCAGTTTACTCTACGAGCAGTACTTC.

The chain carries TRBV5-1 and TRBJ2-1; 8 positions agree with TRBD1. CDR1 is SGHRS, CDR2 YFSETQ, per germline. The CDR3 sequence is 15 residues long. With 0 bases clipped from V and 5 bases from J, the junction kept 4 bases outside the gene matches. CDR3 nucleotide sequence: TGCGCCAGCAGCTTGGCGCAGGGGGCAAACAATGAGCAGTTCTTC. Translating gives CASSLAQGANNEQFF.